The source of this T cell receptor (beta chain) is a study of Graves' ophthalmopathy and Graves' hyperthyroidism (dated by TCRdb to the late 2010s). General notes on the study: Peripheral blood was collected at initial diagnosis, prior to any treatment. To tell Graves' ophthalmopathy apart from Graves' hyperthyroidism, and to predict which patients would progress to ophthalmopathy, the study relied on TCR beta repertoire signatures. In total, approximately 140 blood samples were TCR-sequenced: around 42 ophthalmopathy, some 72 hyperthyroidism and some 17 hyperthyroidism-to-ophthalmopathy patients. To explore V-J signatures that separate ophthalmopathy from hyperthyroidism, a discovery set of about 96 patients was enrolled, consisting of 43 with ophthalmopathy and 57 with stable hyperthyroidism. An independent validation cohort was composed of some 19 hyperthyroidism patients and about 16 patients who later progressed from hyperthyroidism to ophthalmopathy. In five or six hyperthyroidism patients, T-cell repertoires of thyroid tissue and blood were compared. Once sampling was done, hyperthyroidism patients were given methimazole at a starting dose of 30 mg daily, while ophthalmopathy patients were given high-dose intravenous methylprednisolone.

The CDR3 starts with the cysteine, ends with the phenylalanine, and has 16 residues. CDR3 DNA only is kept here, 48 bases in frame from base 1. CDR1 MDHEN and CDR2 SYDVKM were looked up in the germline V gene. Germline trimming amounts to 3 bases on V and 0 bases on J, with 3 as the count of junction bases outside the gene matches. Here is what the overall study found, with its caveats: No statistical method was used to predetermine the sample size, and group allocation was not hidden from the investigators. In validation, the model predicted ophthalmopathy progression with about 70% sensitivity and less than 80% specificity; 12 predicted patients were CT-confirmed with GO in a median of around 6 months. The 13-signature model separated ophthalmopathy from stable hyperthyroidism with over 85% sensitivity and about 81% specificity in cross-validation, and 80%/75% in the test set. Most expanded thyroid clonotypes with frequency above 0.001 were also detected in blood, suggesting blood repertoires may reflect the thyroid immune response.

Hyperthyroidism was considered stable if no progression to ophthalmopathy occurred within 18 months of follow-up. The hyperthyroidism patients were 18 to 65 years old and newly diagnosed, with a disease duration of less than 2 months. Patients with other autoimmune diseases, uncontrolled infections, pregnancy or lactation were excluded. Clinical symptoms, serum thyroxine, TRAb, thyroid ultrasound and orbital computed tomography were used for diagnosis. Ficoll-Paque density gradient centrifugation was used to isolate PBMCs from about 10 ml of fresh peripheral blood. Trizol reagent was used to extract the total RNA, and its quality was then checked on an Agilent 2100 Bioanalyzer. This clonotype was recorded many times. What antigen it recognizes has not been identified. Nothing much larger sits one base from this clone, and base qualities are not available. For repertoire sequencing, the TCR beta CDR3 regions were amplified from RNA transcripts. A first-round RT-PCR used HTBI primers with the Qiagen OneStep RT-PCR kit, followed by a second-round multiplex PCR, size selection and purification. The libraries underwent paired-end sequencing with 100 bp reads on an Illumina HiSeq2000. On the authors' methods: SOAPnuke was used for read processing, and reads with adapters, uncalled bases, a mean Phred below 15, or no exact constant-primer or identifier match were discarded. COPE v1.2.5 was used to merge high-quality paired reads. Each unique nucleotide sequence was treated as a clonotype, and MiTCR v1.1 was used to align the clonotypes to the IMGT TRB V, D and J references. Analysis was restricted to V-J combinations with a frequency above 0.0001, which covered 99.2% of repertoires. A TCR clonal expansion and chaos score per V-J combination was defined as the ratio of F50 clonal expansion to chaos observed in the TCRdist matrix. Welch's t-statistics and random forest were used to reduce features to about a dozen V-J combinations, which were fed into a naive Bayes classifier. Thyroid-blood repertoire similarity was quantified with the Morisita-Horn index. The public reads were run again by TCRdb, first through fastp at Q25 and then through MiXCR, and only productive beta chains were kept. CDR3 protein duplicates are merged, each entry listing the most common genes and DNA. These V and J calls rely on TCRdb rather than the paper's analysis. The sample data list a few hundred thousand distinct CDR3 sequences, and about 15% of these were observed just once. The top ten constitute 2.4% of the sample.

The specimen sequenced was peripheral blood. The chain is encoded by TRBV28 joined to TRBJ2-7; TRBD2 lines up with 12 middle nucleotides. The origin of this receptor is an adult woman with stable Graves' hyperthyroidism. The CDR3 reads CASSFTTSGSSYEQYF. The nucleotide sequence reads TGTGCCAGCAGTTTCACGACTAGCGGGAGCTCCTACGAGCAGTACTTC.